What follows are 19 T cell receptor beta chains derived from one specimen sequenced in a study of blood T cell repertoires in COVID-19. The repertoire was sequenced with immunoSEQ multiplex PCR; TCRdb's copy has only in-frame clones and lacks some. Here the sample spans 89,000 or so clones, 85% being singletons. Sequenced material: peripheral blood. The receptors shown here come from a man at least 80 years old with acute or convalescent COVID-19.

The V call is TRBV18, the J call TRBJ2-1; TRBD1 matches at 11 bases. Germline V lookup: CDR1 KGHSH, CDR2 LQKENI. The CDR3 has 15 residues. With 5 bases clipped from V and 6 bases from J, the junction kept 6 bases outside the gene matches. The CDR3 nucleotides are TGTGCCAGCTCAGCGGGACAGGGGGTCATCAATGAGCAGTTCTTC. Amino acid sequence: CASSAGQGVINEQFF.

The chain combines TRBV6-4 with TRBJ2-2; the match to TRBD2 covers 7 bases. From germline, CDR1 is MRHNA and CDR2 SNTAGT. V lost 6 bases and J lost 2; bases outside the gene matches: 3. The CDR3 contains 14 residues. The CDR3 DNA follows: TGTGCCAGCAGACCGGGACTAAACACCGGGGAGCTGTTTTTT. It encodes CASRPGLNTGELFF.

This clone was observed a few times. The chain employs TRBV2 and TRBJ2-3; 8 bases agree with TRBD2. The germline CDR1 and CDR2 sequences are SNHLY and FYNNEI. This CDR3 is 15 amino acids long. Trimming cost V 2 bases and J 0 bases; bases outside gene matches: 1. In DNA form, the CDR3 reads TGTGCCAGCAGTGAAAGCGGGAGAAGCACAGATACGCAGTATTTT. This encodes CASSESGRSTDTQYF.

The genes are TRBV5-1 and TRBJ2-7, with 7 bases identical to TRBD2. After removal of 3 bases from V and 7 bases from J, the junction contained 16 bases not matched to a gene. The CDR3 covers 16 residues. Germline CDR1 reads SGHRS; CDR2 reads YFSETQ. The CDR3 DNA follows: TGCGCCAGCAGCTCAGGAGGGCCGCGGGAGCTAGAGGAGCAGTACTTC. This translates into CASSSGGPRELEEQYF.

V usage is TRBV5-4 and J usage is TRBJ2-7; 9 bases line up with TRBD2. CDR1 and CDR2 (germline): SGHNT, YYREEE (reference sequence). V lost 0 bases and J lost 5; bases outside the gene matches: 9. The CDR3 loop spans 16 amino acids. The DNA of the CDR3 is TGTGCCAGCAGCTTGGCGGTAGCGGGAGCCCTCCACGAGCAGTACTTC. Amino acids: CASSLAVAGALHEQYF.

The count of this clone is one. The chain joins TRBV5-4 to TRBJ2-3; D unresolved. Between the trimmed V and J ends, which lost 0 bases and 2 bases, there was a span of 4 bases. Germline V gene sequence: CDR1 SGHNT, CDR2 YYREEE (reference sequence). The CDR3 loop spans 13 amino acids. The chain's CDR3 is CASSLDNTDTQYF. As DNA, the CDR3 is TGTGCCAGCAGCTTGGACAACACAGATACGCAGTATTTT.

The chain uses TRBV7-8 and TRBJ2-6; TRBD2 is a possible D gene (6 bases). CDR1 and CDR2 (germline): SGHVS, FQNEAQ. V shed 4 bases and J shed 0 bases, with 10 bases lying between them. CDR3 size: 16 residues. CDR3 DNA: TGTGCCAGCAGCTCGAGGGGACTCTCTGGGGCCAACGTCCTGACTTTC. As protein: CASSSRGLSGANVLTF.

The rearrangement links TRBV29-1 to TRBJ2-7, with TRBD1 matching 7 bases. CDR3 size: 13 residues. V was pared by 4 bases and J by 2 bases, with 5 bases of the junction left unmatched. CDR1 SQVTM and CDR2 ANQGSEA come from the germline V gene. The CDR3: CSVADRITYEQYF. As DNA, the CDR3 is TGCAGCGTTGCGGACAGGATAACCTACGAGCAGTACTTC.

This chain connects TRBV5-3 to TRBJ2-3; perhaps TRBD1 as D (6 bases). TRBV5-3 belongs to the ORF category, with a function that is uncertain. The CDR3 is made up of 15 amino acids. Trimming left V 0 bases short and J 6 bases short, with 14 bases between. DNA of the CDR3: TGTGCCAGAAGCTTGGCCTGGGGGCTTGGGGATACGCAGTATTTT. This translates into CARSLAWGLGDTQYF.

This clone occurred once. The rearrangement uses TRBV19 and TRBJ2-3, with TRBD2 identical over 13 bases. This CDR3 is 17 amino acids long. From germline, CDR1 is LNHDA and CDR2 SQIVND (reference sequence). The V gene end was trimmed by 8 bases and the J gene end by 5 bases; junction bases not matched to a gene: 13. The CDR3 sequence is CASGGITSGRVGDTQYF. As DNA, the CDR3 is TGTGCCAGTGGGGGGATAACTAGCGGGAGGGTCGGAGATACGCAGTATTTT. The whole variable domain, filled in from reference TRBV19 and TRBJ2-3, reads DGGITQSPKYLFRKEGQNVTLSCEQNLNHDAMYWYRQDPGQGLRLIYYSQIVNDFQKGDIAEGYSVSREKKESFPLTVTSAQKNPTAFYLCASGGITSGRVGDTQYFGPGTRLTVL.

The rearrangement links TRBV19 to TRBJ2-3, with 8 nucleotides matching TRBD1. Germline CDR1 reads LNHDA; CDR2 reads SQIVND (reference sequence). After removal of 3 bases from V and 2 bases from J, the junction contained 1 base not matched to a gene. The CDR3 extends over 14 amino acids. CDR3 DNA: TGTGCCAGTAGTATGGGACAGGACACAGATACGCAGTATTTT. Its protein is CASSMGQDTDTQYF.

V usage is TRBV18 and J usage is TRBJ2-2, with D perhaps TRBD2 (6 bases). The germline V and J ends were trimmed by 5 bases and 13 bases, with 17 bases remaining between them. CDR3 size: 13 residues. CDR1 and CDR2 (germline): KGHSH, LQKENI. CDR3 residues: CASSSGLDLGLFF. As DNA, the CDR3 is TGTGCCAGCTCATCGGGACTGGACTTGGGGCTGTTTTTT.

The CDR3: CASSPGRGLGYGYTF. The CDR3 nucleotides are TGTGCCAGCAGCCCCGGGAGGGGGCTGGGCTATGGCTACACCTTC. The chain couples TRBV13 to TRBJ1-2, with TRBD1 matching over 7 bases. The CDR3 length is 15 residues. Germline-derived CDR1 and CDR2 are PRHDT and FYEKMQ (reference sequence). Trimming at V came to 5 bases and at J to 4 bases, leaving 10 bases not matched to a gene.

This clone came up once. The V and J genes are TRBV27 and TRBJ2-7, with D maybe TRBD1 (6 bases). The germline V and J ends were trimmed by 3 bases and 1 base, with 10 bases remaining between them. CDR1 and CDR2 (germline): MNHEY, SMNVEV (reference sequence). This CDR3 has 14 residues. The CDR3 bases are TGTGCCAGCAGTTTCCGGGACATATCCTACGAGCAGTACTTC. Its translation: CASSFRDISYEQYF.

This clone was detected only once. CDR3 protein: CASSPIQGPNTEAFF. CDR3 in DNA: TGTGCCAGCAGTCCTATACAGGGACCGAACACTGAAGCTTTCTTT. This chain joins TRBV6-5 and TRBJ1-1; tentative D call: TRBD1 (6 bases). Germline V gene sequence: CDR1 MNHEY, CDR2 SVGAGI. The V gene lost 5 bases and the J gene lost 1 base, with 14 bases spanning the gap. The CDR3 runs to 15 residues.

The chain carries TRBV7-3 and TRBJ2-1; a possible D gene is TRBD2 (5 bases). The CDR3 consists of 14 residues. The V and J ends lost 2 bases and 4 bases respectively, with 9 bases between them. Germline-derived CDR1 and CDR2 are SGHTA and FQGTGA. The CDR3, as DNA: TGTGCCAGCAGCTTAGTTCCGGGGTACAATGAGCAGTTCTTC. It codes for CASSLVPGYNEQFF.

This clone has more than one count but fewer than ten. J is TRBJ2-1 and V is TRBV6-6, with TRBD2 matching 11 bases. Unmatched junction bases numbered 5, after V lost 5 bases and J lost 5 bases. The germline V gene has CDR1 MNHNY and CDR2 SVGAGI (reference sequence). This CDR3 is built from 15 residues. CDR3 residues: CASSTGLADNNEQFF. The CDR3 nucleotides are TGTGCCAGCAGTACGGGACTAGCGGATAACAATGAGCAGTTCTTC.

In this sample, this clone turned up many times. V and J are TRBV19 and TRBJ1-2; D is perhaps TRBD1 (5 bases). The V end lost 6 bases, the J end lost 7 bases, and 18 bases lay between the germline ends. The CDR3 extends over 14 amino acids. Germline CDR1 is LNHDA and CDR2 is SQIVND (reference sequence). The CDR3 DNA reads TGTGCCAGTAGCCTGCTGGGCAGGGAGGCTGGCTACACCTTC. Translation gives CASSLLGREAGYTF.

The rearrangement joins TRBV7-6 to TRBJ2-5; 8 positions agree with TRBD2. The length of the CDR3 is 16 residues. From germline, CDR1 is SGHVS and CDR2 FNYEAQ. Trimming cost V 1 base and J 1 base; bases outside gene matches: 5. CDR3 DNA: TGTGCCAGCAGCTTAGGAGGGCGGGGGGTCCAAGAGACCCAGTACTTC. As protein: CASSLGGRGVQETQYF.